Each of the 24 T cell receptor beta chains below was sequenced from the same sample in a study of regulatory T cells in long-lasting Graves disease (dated by TCRdb to the early 2020s). Receptor amplification or capture employed multiplex PCR. The sequencing machine was an Illumina HiSeq 4000. CDR3 regions were amplified by Arm-PCR with iRepertoire HTBI primers to construct TCR beta libraries. TCRdb reanalyzed the raw reads on its own, using fastp at Q25 for trimming and MiXCR for clone calling, and kept in-frame beta chains. For every CDR3 protein sequence, its rows merge into one entry that carries the most common genes and DNA. The sample contains about 460,000 distinct CDR3 sequences, less than 25% of them found a single time. The ten largest clones take up around 12% of the sample. The time point label here, explained by the study, means: persistent/refractory GD, antithyroid drugs over 5 years with positive TRAb. For both TCR sequencing and RNA sequencing, RNA was extracted from PBMCs in TRIzol.

The sample in question was peripheral blood mononuclear cells (PBMCs), obtained when the disease was refractory, from a patient treated with antithyroid drugs. These receptors all stem from a female donor with Graves disease.

This clonotype was found a few times. This rearrangement joins TRBV5-5 to TRBJ1-4; weak D call: TRBD1 (5 bases). Trimming shortened V by 5 bases and J by 8 bases, and 19 bases separated the two germline ends. This CDR3 contains 15 residues. Germline CDR1 reads SGHKS; CDR2 reads YYEKEE (reference sequence). Here the CDR3 DNA reads TGTGCCAGCAGTTTAGACCCGGGGGTTTGGGAAAAACTGTTTTTT. Amino acid sequence: CASSLDPGVWEKLFF.

This clonotype occurred many times. The rearrangement links TRBV28 to TRBJ1-5, with D perhaps matching TRBD1 (5 bases). The CDR3 contains 14 residues. Germline loops: CDR1 MDHEN, CDR2 SYDVKM. The germline V and J ends were trimmed by 6 bases and 10 bases, with 19 bases remaining between them. CDR3 coding DNA: TGTGCCAGCAGCTCCCGGGGGTCCAATAGTCCCCAGCATTTT. Protein sequence: CASSSRGSNSPQHF.

This clonotype was seen ten or more times. The chain joins TRBV6-1 to TRBJ1-1; unclear D gene. The CDR3 loop spans 13 amino acids. CDR1 MNHNS and CDR2 SASEGT come from the germline V gene. Trimming stripped 5 bases from V and 0 bases from J, with 7 bases between. The CDR3 loop reads CASSQQVNTEAFF. The DNA for the CDR3 is TGTGCCAGCAGTCAACAAGTGAACACTGAAGCTTTCTTT.

In the case of this clonotype: Being one base from a much bigger clone, this may be a read error. The gene calls are TRBV6-9 and TRBJ2-7, with 11 bases identical to TRBD2. This CDR3 is 16 amino acids long. In germline, CDR1 is MNHGY, CDR2 SVAAGI. The CDR3: CVSSYPGTSGSYEQYF. For the CDR3, the DNA is TGTGTCAGCAGTTACCCAGGGACTAGCGGTTCCTACGAGCAGTACTTC.

The chain is built from TRBV6-2 or TRBV6-3 and TRBJ1-3; D is unresolved. V shed 4 bases and J shed 1 base, with 14 bases lying between them. Germline loops: CDR1 MNHEY, CDR2 SVGEGT. The CDR3 has 16 residues. CDR3 bases: TGTGCCAGCAGTTCGTCCTCGGGAGGTTCTGGAAACACCATATATTTT. Protein sequence: CASSSSSGGSGNTIYF.

This clonotype has ten or more counts. V usage is TRBV27 and J usage is TRBJ1-3; TRBD1 is a possible D gene (6 bases). Germline V gene sequence: CDR1 MNHEY, CDR2 SMNVEV (reference sequence). This CDR3 has 14 amino acids. V lost 4 bases and J lost 4, with 11 bases in between. CDR3 coding DNA: TGTGCCAGCAGTTCCCAGGGGTCGGGAAACACCATATATTTT. Amino acids: CASSSQGSGNTIYF.

This clonotype was picked up a small number of times. The gene calls are TRBV20-1 and TRBJ1-6; D is undetermined. The CDR3 is 15 residues long. The germline V gene has CDR1 DFQATT and CDR2 SNEGSKA (reference sequence). Trimming pared 0 bases from V and 11 bases from J, leaving 17 bases between. CDR3 sequence (DNA): TGCAGTGCTAGAGATTCGGGGAGTAATTTCACACCCCTCCACTTT. It codes for CSARDSGSNFTPLHF.

The CDR3 sequence: CASSIRAGPYEQYF. CDR3 nucleotides: TGTGCCAGTAGTATAAGAGCGGGGCCCTACGAGCAGTACTTC. This chain joins TRBV19 and TRBJ2-7; the match to TRBD2 covers 7 bases. CDR3 size: 14 residues. In germline, CDR1 is LNHDA, CDR2 SQIVND (reference sequence). The V gene end was trimmed by 2 bases and the J gene end by 2 bases; junction bases not matched to a gene: 3.

CDR3 sequence: CASSSAGTGVNEQFF. The CDR3 coding sequence is TGTGCCAGCAGCTCCGCCGGGACAGGGGTCAATGAGCAGTTCTTC. The chain combines TRBV7-2 with TRBJ2-1; 10 positions match TRBD1. In germline, CDR1 is SGHTA, CDR2 FQGNSA. After removal of 4 bases from V and 6 bases from J, the junction contained 6 bases not matched to a gene. The length of the CDR3 is 15 residues.

J is TRBJ2-2 and V is TRBV5-1; no firm D call. CDR3 length: 14 amino acids. Germline CDR1 SGHRS, CDR2 YFSETQ. V was pared by 0 bases and J by 6 bases, with 9 bases between. The CDR3 loop is CASSLGQVAGELFF. The DNA for the CDR3 is TGCGCCAGCAGCTTGGGTCAGGTGGCCGGGGAGCTGTTTTTT.

The chain uses TRBV27 and TRBJ2-3; TRBD2 matches at 9 bases. Germline-derived CDR1 and CDR2 are MNHEY and SMNVEV (reference sequence). The CDR3 totals 16 residues. Trimming took 5 bases from V and 7 from J; bases not matched to a gene: 13. For the CDR3, the DNA is TGTGCCAGCAGTACCCCATCGCGGGAGGGCCCGAATACGCAGTATTTT. It encodes CASSTPSREGPNTQYF.

This clonotype showed up many times. With a much larger clone just one base away, this may be a read error. The gene calls are TRBV12-3 or TRBV12-4 and TRBJ2-7; no definite D call. Trimming removed 1 base at V and 2 bases at J, with 3 bases between. The CDR3 extends over 12 amino acids. The CDR3, as DNA: TGTGCCAGCAGTTTAGAGGCCTACGAGCAGTACTTC. Protein sequence: CASSLEAYEQYF.

The sample holds many counts of this clonotype. The chain recombines TRBV28 with TRBJ2-7; TRBD2 is a possible D gene (6 bases). This CDR3 region has 14 residues. CDR1 and CDR2 (germline): MDHEN, SYDVKM. Trimming removed 0 bases from V and 2 bases from J, with 8 bases in between. As DNA, the CDR3 is TGTGCCAGCAGTTTATGGGGAGGAACCTACGAGCAGTACTTC. It is translated as CASSLWGGTYEQYF.

This clonotype came up once. Being one base from a much bigger clone, this may be a read error. The CDR3 sequence: CASSLGGGEGYGYTF. Here the CDR3 DNA reads TGTGCCAGCAGCTTAGGGGGGGGAGAAGGCTATGGCTACACCTTC. The rearrangement links TRBV7-2 to TRBJ1-2; TRBD1 might be the D (5 bases). The germline gives CDR1 SGHTA, CDR2 FQGNSA. CDR3 length: 15 residues. V lost 1 base, J lost 4 bases, and 13 bases lay in between.

The chain combines TRBV2 with TRBJ2-1, with TRBD2 matching 13 bases. This CDR3 has 18 residues. Germline V gene lookup returns CDR1 SNHLY and CDR2 FYNNEI. V shed 6 bases, J shed 7 bases, and the junction held 15 bases outside the gene matches. This chain's CDR3 is CASRGTSGIFGPGNEQFF. Here the CDR3 DNA reads TGTGCCAGCAGGGGGACTAGCGGGATTTTCGGCCCCGGTAATGAGCAGTTCTTC.

This chain uses TRBV28 with TRBJ1-2; 10 bases fit TRBD1. Germline V gene data show CDR1 as MDHEN and CDR2 as SYDVKM. This CDR3 is built from 14 residues. With V trimmed by 7 bases and J by 5 bases, 7 bases remained unmatched. The CDR3: CASIDRGRGYGYTF. CDR3 DNA sequence: TGTGCCAGCATCGACAGGGGGCGGGGGTATGGCTACACCTTC.

The chain couples TRBV7-3 to TRBJ2-7; no firm D call. CDR1 and CDR2 (germline): SGHTA, FQGTGA. Trimming took 5 bases from V and 7 from J, leaving 24 bases between them. This CDR3 has 16 amino acids. The CDR3 DNA reads TGTGCCAGCAGCCTACTCCCAGTGACTGGGGATCCTGAGCAGTACTTC. It yields the protein CASSLLPVTGDPEQYF.

The CDR3 reads CATSGPQGAYYGYTF. The CDR3 DNA reads TGTGCCACCAGCGGCCCACAGGGGGCCTACTATGGCTACACCTTC. The chain carries TRBV15 and TRBJ1-2; 9 positions agree with TRBD1. J was trimmed by 3 bases and V by 5 bases; bases with no gene match: 7. Germline V gene lookup returns CDR1 LNHNV and CDR2 YYDKDF (reference sequence). The CDR3 is 15 amino acids.

This clonotype was seen repeatedly, ten times or more. The chain uses TRBV11-2 and TRBJ2-7; TRBD2 aligns across 7 bases. Germline CDR1 and CDR2: SGHAT and FQNNGV. Unmatched junction bases numbered 18, after V lost 7 bases and J lost 6 bases. The CDR3 covers 16 residues. In DNA, the CDR3 is TGTGCCAGCAACCAACTAAGCCAGCGGGGAGGTCCCGAGCAGTACTTC. Residues: CASNQLSQRGGPEQYF.

The rearrangement links TRBV12-3 or TRBV12-4 to TRBJ1-4; D may be TRBD1 (6 bases). The CDR3 sequence is 15 residues long. The V gene lost 5 bases and the J gene lost 7 bases, with 17 bases spanning the gap. The CDR3, as DNA: TGTGCCAGCAGTCGACAGGACAGCGTTGGTGAAAAACTGTTTTTT. Encoded protein: CASSRQDSVGEKLFF.

This clonotype appeared a few times. V usage is TRBV5-1 and J usage is TRBJ2-7; the match to TRBD1 covers 7 bases. This CDR3 has 15 amino acids. The germline gives CDR1 SGHRS, CDR2 YFSETQ. J gave up 1 base and V 4 bases, and 8 bases lay outside the gene matches. The chain's CDR3 is CASSPQGIPSYEQYF. CDR3 sequence (DNA): TGCGCCAGCAGCCCACAGGGGATTCCTTCCTACGAGCAGTACTTC.

The V call is TRBV14, the J call TRBJ2-2, with D unclear. CDR1 and CDR2 (germline): SGHDN, FVKESK. The V and J ends lost 3 bases and 3 bases respectively, with 5 bases between them. The CDR3 is 13 amino acids. This CDR3 reads CASSQRYTGELFF. In DNA form, the CDR3 reads TGTGCCAGCAGCCAGCGGTACACCGGGGAGCTGTTTTTT.

This clonotype has a count of ten or more. The chain combines TRBV11-1 with TRBJ1-2; D remains ambiguous. V was clipped by 3 bases and J by 0 bases, with 5 bases between them. This CDR3 spans 13 amino acids. The germline CDR1 and CDR2 sequences are SGHAT and FQDESV (reference sequence). The CDR3 sequence: CASSFKTNYGYTF. The CDR3 DNA is TGTGCCAGCAGCTTCAAAACTAACTATGGCTACACCTTC. The full variable domain, in which reference TRBV11-1 and TRBJ1-2 provide the parts outside the CDR3, is EAEVAQSPRYKITEKSQAVAFWCDPISGHATLYWYRQILGQGPELLVQFQDESVVDDSQLPKDRFSAERLKGVDSTLKIQPAELGDSAMYLCASSFKTNYGYTFGSGTRLTVV.

In nucleotides, the CDR3 is TGCAGGGTAGGGTCGGGTAATTCACCCCTCCACTTT. This gives the protein CRVGSGNSPLHF. The chain couples TRBV20-1 to TRBJ1-6; D unresolved. This CDR3 is 12 amino acids long. Germline CDR1 reads DFQATT; CDR2 reads SNEGSKA (reference sequence).